Listed below are T cell receptor beta chains from one sample, sequenced in a study of T-cell reconstitution after alpha-beta-depleted transplantation in children. TCRdb reprocessed the PCR reads with MiXCR, giving one entry per CDR3 protein. This table has 500,000 or so distinct CDR3 sequences, 32% appearing once. The specimen comprised PBMCs from the stem cell graft donor, sampled from the stem cell graft. All receptors derive from a human donor who donated a stem cell graft to a child with aplastic anemia. CDR3s leave out the opening cysteine and the closing phenylalanine or tryptophan. Clone size, where shown, is once, few, many, or a class for clones that have expanded.

CDR3 protein: SAKQGGDTSPLH; V gene: TRBV20-1; clone size: many
CDR3 protein: ASSLQTGAGNTIY; V gene: TRBV7-2; clone size: NA
CDR3 protein: ASRLTGTSNNEQF; V gene: TRBV5-1; clone size: few
CDR3 protein: ASSILTSGNNEQF; V gene: TRBV19; clone size: few
CDR3 protein: ASSYSNRGRGIEQF; V gene: TRBV6-2/TRBV6-3; clone size: NA
CDR3 protein: ASRVYLNTEAF; V gene: TRBV6-1; clone size: NA
CDR3 protein: ASSQDPSTQPLH; V gene: TRBV4-1; clone size: NA
CDR3 protein: ATQKLTGADTQY; V gene: TRBV6-1; clone size: NA
CDR3 protein: ASSPGLAADTQY; V gene: TRBV7-3; clone size: many
CDR3 protein: ASSFGGDRYNEQF; V gene: TRBV12-3/TRBV12-4; clone size: few
CDR3 protein: ASSSAGTYYNEQF; V gene: TRBV19; clone size: NA
CDR3 protein: ASSLDRPGGLEGYT; V gene: TRBV5-1; clone size: NA
CDR3 protein: ASSFGQMQETQY; V gene: TRBV5-5; clone size: NA
CDR3 protein: ASRRYNGPSDTQY; V gene: TRBV6-2/TRBV6-3; clone size: NA
CDR3 protein: ATKRGIDTEAF; V gene: TRBV27; clone size: few
CDR3 protein: ASSSGGANAEAF; V gene: TRBV28; clone size: few
CDR3 protein: ASSLLQGGVTGELF; V gene: TRBV12-3/TRBV12-4; clone size: NA
CDR3 protein: ASSRKGTLQETQY; V gene: TRBV4-3; clone size: NA
CDR3 protein: ASRMGGSQPQH; V gene: TRBV7-8; clone size: NA
CDR3 protein: ASSYSGEYNEQF; V gene: TRBV6-2/TRBV6-3; clone size: few
CDR3 protein: SVTVYNEQF; V gene: TRBV29-1; clone size: NA
CDR3 protein: ASSYSGTGYNEQF; V gene: TRBV7-3; clone size: NA
CDR3 protein: ASSIELSNYGYT; V gene: TRBV19; clone size: NA
CDR3 protein: AVTGANTEAF; V gene: TRBV12-3/TRBV12-4; clone size: few
CDR3 protein: ASSQGKGTYNEQF; V gene: TRBV4-3; clone size: few
CDR3 protein: ASSLYRVSNEQF; V gene: TRBV27; clone size: few
CDR3 protein: ASSLSLAGAGSYNEQF; V gene: TRBV11-2; clone size: NA
CDR3 protein: ASSFSGTRNNEQF; V gene: TRBV7-2; clone size: NA
CDR3 protein: SAQRGLAGKANEQF; V gene: TRBV20-1; clone size: many
CDR3 protein: ASSLFRGHGNQPQH; V gene: TRBV12-3/TRBV12-4; clone size: once
CDR3 protein: SVEEPGKNTEAF; V gene: TRBV29-1; clone size: NA
CDR3 protein: ASSFISGSTDTQY; V gene: TRBV7-8; clone size: NA
CDR3 protein: SASPGDYGYT; V gene: TRBV20-1; clone size: many
CDR3 protein: SATTGSVNQPQH; V gene: TRBV20-1; clone size: once
CDR3 protein: ASSSLDLKGNTEAF; V gene: TRBV5-1; clone size: NA
CDR3 protein: ASSLLRGTQY; V gene: TRBV27; clone size: NA
CDR3 protein: ASSYSIVAGQETQY; V gene: TRBV6-5; clone size: NA
CDR3 protein: SASIVGKQETQY; V gene: TRBV20-1; clone size: few
CDR3 protein: ATSRVAVERSEQY; V gene: TRBV15; clone size: few
CDR3 protein: ASEAVGGYNSPLH; V gene: TRBV7-2; clone size: few
CDR3 protein: ASSLVRATNTEAF; V gene: TRBV5-6; clone size: NA
CDR3 protein: ASSPGTGGRNSPLH; V gene: TRBV27; clone size: NA
CDR3 protein: SAFISWGNQPQH; V gene: TRBV20-1; clone size: NA